Listed here are 27 T cell receptor beta chains from one sample, sequenced in a study of blood T cells in healthy people across ages. For the second PCR, which ran for about 6 to 12 cycles, a sample-barcoded 5' primer and a J-beta primer mix were used. MiXCR, applied by TCRdb to the 5' RACE reads, yields one record per CDR3 protein. The sample has about 900,000 distinct CDR3 sequences, about 48% seen once; the top ten hold over 10%. The material sequenced was blood. Receptors originate from a man aged 25 to 40 in good health.

The sample holds one count of this clonotype. The CDR3: CASSRTTDEKLFF. CDR3 sequence (DNA): TGTGCCAGCAGCCGAACGACGGACGAAAAACTGTTTTTT. The rearrangement joins TRBV4-2 to TRBJ1-4; no reliable D call. The ends were cut back, 4 bases at V and 8 bases at J, with 11 bases in the middle. Germline assignment: CDR1 LGHNA and CDR2 YNFKEQ. The CDR3 extends over 13 amino acids.

This clonotype has a handful of counts. The chain carries TRBV5-1 and TRBJ1-1, with TRBD1 matching over 7 bases. In germline, CDR1 is SGHRS, CDR2 YFSETQ. With 5 bases clipped from V and 3 bases from J, the junction kept 4 bases outside the gene matches. The CDR3 extends over 13 amino acids. The CDR3 protein is CASRDRDHTEAFF. CDR3 DNA sequence: TGCGCCAGCAGAGACAGGGACCACACTGAAGCTTTCTTT.

The chain has TRBV9 and TRBJ2-2; D gene ambiguous. Germline V gene lookup returns CDR1 SGDLS and CDR2 YYNGEE. Trimming left V 1 base short and J 2 bases short, with 3 bases between. There are 13 residues in the CDR3. The DNA of the CDR3 is TGTGCCAGCAGCGTATCAAACACCGGGGAGCTGTTTTTT. Its protein is CASSVSNTGELFF.

The chain recombines TRBV7-3 with TRBJ1-2; 10 bases agree with TRBD1. Germline CDR1 and CDR2: SGHTA and FQGTGA. Trimming removed 1 base from V and 6 bases from J; junction bases left unmatched: 11. The CDR3 has 17 amino acids. The chain's CDR3 is CASSLRDQTGGAHGYTF. The CDR3, as DNA: TGTGCCAGCAGCTTAAGGGACCAGACAGGGGGCGCACATGGCTACACCTTC.

This clonotype was counted between two and nine times. This chain links TRBV28 with TRBJ2-1; tentative D call: TRBD2 (6 bases). CDR1 and CDR2 from the germline V gene are MDHEN and SYDVKM. This CDR3 spans 15 amino acids. Trimming cost V 2 bases and J 5 bases, with 13 bases left between them. CDR3 sequence reads: CASSLPGRINNEQFF. For the CDR3, the DNA is TGTGCCAGCAGTTTACCAGGGAGGATCAACAATGAGCAGTTCTTC.

This chain joins TRBV7-9 and TRBJ1-5; D is uncertain. CDR3 length equals 13 residues. Trimming stripped 10 bases from V and 3 bases from J, with 13 bases between. Germline V lookup: CDR1 SEHNR, CDR2 FQNEAQ (reference sequence). The CDR3 nucleotides are TGTGCCACCACGGAACTGATCAATCAGCCCCAGCATTTT. Translation: CATTELINQPQHF.

The V call is TRBV7-2, the J call TRBJ2-4; D gene uncertain. V gave up 11 bases and J gave up 8 bases, with 13 bases separating them. The CDR3 has 11 amino acids. Germline loops: CDR1 SGHTA, CDR2 FQGNSA. The CDR3, as DNA: TGTGCCTCCTCTGACGGGCACATTCAGTACTTC. Amino acid sequence: CASSDGHIQYF.

This clonotype was detected only a few times. The gene calls are TRBV28 and TRBJ2-6; perhaps TRBD1 as D (5 bases). This CDR3 has 15 residues. V shed 7 bases and J shed 0 bases, with 10 bases lying between them. The V gene's germline CDR1 is MDHEN and CDR2 SYDVKM. This CDR3 reads CASMSGASGANVLTF. In DNA, the CDR3 is TGTGCCAGCATGTCTGGGGCCTCTGGGGCCAACGTCCTGACTTTC.

The V and J genes are TRBV7-2 and TRBJ2-7; 11 positions match TRBD1. CDR3 length: 18 residues. The trim removed 2 bases at V and 5 bases at J, leaving 14 bases unmatched. Germline CDR1 is SGHTA and CDR2 is FQGNSA. The CDR3 region is CASSLFRGTGGSGNEQYF. CDR3 bases: TGTGCCAGCAGCTTATTTAGAGGGACAGGGGGAAGCGGTAACGAGCAGTACTTC.

This clonotype was recorded at least ten times. As DNA, the CDR3 is TGTGCCAGCAGCCAAGATCACGGGGGTGCAGATACGCAGTATTTT. Residues: CASSQDHGGADTQYF. The chain has TRBV4-2 and TRBJ2-3; the D gene is possibly TRBD2 (6 bases). V was cut by 0 bases and J by 4 bases, with 11 bases left in between. CDR3 length: 15 residues. CDR1 LGHNA and CDR2 YNFKEQ come from the germline V gene.

The rearrangement uses TRBV7-9 and TRBJ1-2; TRBD1 might be the D (6 bases). The V and J ends lost 8 bases and 5 bases respectively, with 24 bases between them. The CDR3 length is 16 residues. Germline V lookup: CDR1 SEHNR, CDR2 FQNEAQ (reference sequence). The CDR3 is CASEGVPSDGEYGYTF. Here the CDR3 DNA reads TGTGCCAGCGAGGGGGTCCCCTCTGATGGGGAGTATGGCTACACCTTC.

This clonotype has only a few counts. The chain couples TRBV20-1 to TRBJ2-7; TRBD2 is a possible D gene (6 bases). Per the germline V gene, CDR1 is DFQATT and CDR2 is SNEGSKA (reference sequence). Trimming pared 5 bases from V and 3 bases from J, leaving 14 bases between. The CDR3 runs to 13 residues. The CDR3 spells CSARRLGFYEQYF. CDR3 DNA sequence: TGCAGTGCTCGACGACTAGGTTTCTACGAGCAGTACTTC.

V gene TRBV7-2 combines with J gene TRBJ2-7; tentatively, D is TRBD1 (6 bases). Germline loops: CDR1 SGHTA, CDR2 FQGNSA. The CDR3 is 15 residues long. With 3 bases removed from V and 4 bases from J, the gap between germline ends came to 16 bases. The CDR3 nucleotides are TGTGCCAGCAGCTTGTATGCGCTACAGGGATACGAGCAGTACTTC. Protein product: CASSLYALQGYEQYF. Combining the CDR3 with reference TRBV7-2 and TRBJ2-7 gives the whole variable domain GAGVSQSPSNKVTEKGKDVELRCDPISGHTALYWYRQSLGQGLEFLIYFQGNSAPDKSGLPSDRFSAERTGGSVSTLTIQRTQQEDSAVYLCASSLYALQGYEQYFGPGTRLTVT.

This sequence joins TRBV3-1 and TRBJ1-1, with a weak D call TRBD1 (6 bases). Trimming shortened V by 4 bases and J by 5 bases, and 17 bases separated the two germline ends. CDR3 length: 15 amino acids. Germline V gives CDR1 LGHDT, CDR2 YNNKEL (reference sequence). CDR3 sequence reads: CASSRLGRGLTEAFF. The CDR3 DNA follows: TGTGCCAGCAGCCGCTTGGGCAGGGGCTTGACTGAAGCTTTCTTT.

Comment on this clonotype: A read error may produce the germline difference seen at one junction end. This sequence joins TRBV7-9 and TRBJ1-1, with 7 bases lining up with TRBD1. Germline CDR1 is SEHNR and CDR2 is FQNEAQ (reference sequence). CDR3 size: 15 residues. The CDR3 DNA is TGTACCAGCAGGGAGACAGGGTCGATGGACACTGAAGCTTTCTTT. Amino acids: CTSRETGSMDTEAFF.

The rearrangement joins TRBV18 to TRBJ1-1, with D unresolved. The germline V gene has CDR1 KGHSH and CDR2 LQKENI. This CDR3 has 15 amino acids. Trimming cost V 2 bases and J 3 bases, with 13 bases left between them. The CDR3 region is CASSPWRAGDTEAFF. The CDR3 bases are TGTGCCAGCTCACCATGGAGAGCTGGGGACACTGAAGCTTTCTTT. Filled out from reference TRBV18 and TRBJ1-1, the complete variable domain reads NAGVMQNPRHLVRRRGQEARLRCSPMKGHSHVYWYRQLPEEGLKFMVYLQKENIIDESGMPKERFSAEFPKEGPSILRIQQVVRGDSAAYFCASSPWRAGDTEAFFGQGTRLTVV.

The chain couples TRBV11-2 to TRBJ2-3; a weak D match, TRBD2 (6 bases). CDR1 and CDR2 from the germline V gene are SGHAT and FQNNGV. V dropped 3 bases and J dropped 7 bases, with 14 bases sitting between them. The CDR3 totals 14 residues. The CDR3 reads CASSFTGTPYTQYF. The CDR3 DNA reads as TGTGCCAGCAGCTTCACCGGGACTCCCTATACGCAGTATTTT.

In regard to this clonotype: A read error may explain this, as a much larger clone is one base away. This rearrangement joins TRBV7-6 to TRBJ2-7, with TRBD1 identical over 7 bases. CDR1 is SGHVS, CDR2 FNYEAQ, per germline. The CDR3 has 15 amino acids. CDR3 loop: CASSHGQESSDEQYF. The DNA of the CDR3 is TGTGCCAGCAGTCATGGACAGGAAAGCTCCGACGAGCAGTACTTC.

The chain links TRBV6-5 to TRBJ1-6; 9 nucleotides agree with TRBD1. Germline CDR1 reads MNHEY; CDR2 reads SVGAGI. This CDR3 region has 19 residues. Unmatched junction bases numbered 10, after V lost 0 bases and J lost 4 bases. In DNA form, the CDR3 reads TGTGCCAGCAGTTACTCACAGGGGGCTCAAGGATCTTATAATTCACCCCTCCACTTT. It encodes CASSYSQGAQGSYNSPLHF.

This rearrangement joins TRBV6-1 to TRBJ1-5; 12 bases agree with TRBD1. The length of the CDR3 is 15 residues. Germline trimming cut 7 bases from V and 6 bases from J; bases unmatched to any gene: 7. CDR1 is MNHNS and CDR2 is SASEGT in the germline V gene. The DNA of the CDR3 is TGTGCCAGCAACGCCGGGACAGGGGGCGGTCAGCCCCAGCATTTT. It encodes CASNAGTGGGQPQHF.

At least ten counts were recorded for this clonotype. The chain employs TRBV28 and TRBJ1-2, with 10 bases lining up with TRBD1. J lost 8 bases, V lost 6 bases, and 3 bases had no gene match. The CDR3 runs 12 residues. Germline V gene data show CDR1 as MDHEN and CDR2 as SYDVKM. For the CDR3, the DNA is TGTGCCAGCAGAGGGACAGGGGACGGCTACACCTTC. This translates into CASRGTGDGYTF.

This clonotype turned up a few times. This chain links TRBV4-2 with TRBJ1-5; D not resolved. V lost 1 base, J lost 0 bases, and 10 bases lay in between. Germline CDR1 reads LGHNA; CDR2 reads YNFKEQ. This CDR3 contains 16 residues. The CDR3 is CASSQVDTVSNQPQHF. The CDR3 DNA reads as TGTGCCAGCAGCCAAGTAGACACAGTTAGCAATCAGCCCCAGCATTTT.

Concerning this clonotype itself: A read error may be the cause here, since a much bigger clone is one base away. This chain joins TRBV7-1 and TRBJ2-1; the D gene is possibly TRBD2 (5 bases). TRBV7-1 is marked as an open reading frame, function uncertain. Trimming removed 0 bases from V and 0 bases from J, with 6 bases in between. The CDR3 extends over 15 amino acids. CDR3 loop: CASSSAGSSYNEQFF. In DNA form, the CDR3 reads TGTGCCAGCAGCTCAGCGGGGAGCTCCTACAATGAGCAGTTCTTC.

This clonotype was detected only once. This sequence joins TRBV28 and TRBJ2-5; D possibly matches TRBD1 or TRBD2 (5 bases each). V was clipped by 5 bases and J by 7 bases, with 14 bases between them. The V gene's germline CDR1 is MDHEN and CDR2 SYDVKM. The CDR3 has 13 residues. The CDR3 here is CASSQGRDGTQYF. As DNA, the CDR3 is TGTGCCAGCAGTCAGGGACGAGATGGGACCCAGTACTTC.

The chain is built from TRBV5-5 and TRBJ2-3; 8 nucleotides line up with TRBD2. The V segment lost 3 bases and the J segment 5 bases; nucleotides outside the gene matches: 11. Per germline, CDR1 SGHKS and CDR2 YYEKEE (reference sequence). The CDR3 runs to 16 residues. In nucleotides, the CDR3 is TGTGCCAGCAGCTCGGCGACTAGCGATGTGGAAGATACGCAGTATTTT. This translates into CASSSATSDVEDTQYF.

The rearrangement joins TRBV7-3 to TRBJ1-1; D remains ambiguous. CDR1 SGHTA and CDR2 FQGTGA come from the germline V gene. V gave up 1 base and J gave up 2 bases, with 8 bases separating them. The CDR3 is 14 amino acids. CDR3 sequence (DNA): TGTGCCAGCAGCTTAATGGGCCCCAACACTGAAGCTTTCTTT. Translated: CASSLMGPNTEAFF.

The V call is TRBV6-5, the J call TRBJ2-3; D might be TRBD1 (5 bases). Germline V gene lookup returns CDR1 MNHEY and CDR2 SVGAGI. There are 16 residues in the CDR3. V lost 2 bases and J lost 8, with 20 bases in between. The CDR3 region has the DNA TGTGCCAGCAGTTACACAGGAGACCCCGCGCCGAGTACGCAGTATTTT. As protein: CASSYTGDPAPSTQYF.